This T cell receptor (beta chain) was sequenced for a study of response to subunit inactivated influenza vaccine. Study-wide findings and caveats: T cells newly recruited by each seasonal influenza vaccination are few, the authors suggested.

V was pared by 0 bases and J by 4 bases, with 9 bases between. In germline, CDR1 is SGHVS, CDR2 FQNEAQ. CDR3 size: 14 residues. This clonotype was recorded at least ten times. Its antigen is as yet unknown. TCRdb processed the RT-PCR reads anew with MiXCR; each CDR3 protein has one entry. The data hold about 500,000 distinct CDR3 sequences, with 6.5% to 8% observed a single time. This clonotype was obtained from a man aged 50-75 years who received an inactivated influenza vaccine. V is TRBV7-8 and J is TRBJ2-5; D is uncertain. The sample in question was PBMCs from blood, obtained 23 to 25 months after vaccination. The CDR3 loop is CASSLAVALETQYF. The CDR3 DNA sequence: TGTGCCAGCAGCTTAGCCGTTGCGCTAGAGACCCAGTACTTC. The whole variable domain, remainder taken from reference TRBV7-8 and TRBJ2-5, is GAGVSQSPRYKVAKRGQDVALRCDPISGHVSLFWYQQALGQGPEFLTYFQNEAQLDKSGLPSDRFFAERPEGSVSTLKIQRTQQEDSAVYLCASSLAVALETQYFGPGTRLLVL.